Below are 14 T cell receptor beta chains sequenced from a single sample in a study of cytomegalovirus exposure and HLA in healthy donors. Primers included in the PCR were 60 Vbeta and 13 Jbeta primers. Sequenced by immunoSEQ multiplex PCR; TCRdb stores in-frame clones only, minus some. The sample consists of 97,000 or so clones, roughly 77% of them appearing once. The sample comprised PBMCs. These receptors all come from a man aged 40-49 years in good health and CMV-seronegative.

This chain connects TRBV30 to TRBJ2-3; 8 positions agree with TRBD1. With 2 bases clipped from V and 4 bases from J, the junction kept 8 bases outside the gene matches. Germline-derived CDR1 and CDR2 are GTSNPN and SVGIG (reference sequence). This CDR3 has 15 residues. The CDR3 DNA is TGTGCCTGGAGTTCTGGACAGGGATGGGCAGATACGCAGTATTTT. This translates into CAWSSGQGWADTQYF. Supplemented by reference TRBV30 and TRBJ2-3, the full variable domain reads SQTIHQWPATLVQPVGSPLSLECTVEGTSNPNLYWYRQAAGRGLQLLFYSVGIGQISSEVPQNLSASRPQDRQFILSSKKLLLSDSGFYLCAWSSGQGWADTQYFGPGTRLTVL.

J is TRBJ2-3 and V is TRBV7-9, with TRBD2 matching over 13 bases. Germline V CDR1 and CDR2: SEHNR, FQNEAQ (reference sequence). The CDR3 runs to 17 residues. V shed 6 bases, J shed 0 bases, and the junction held 6 bases outside the gene matches. CDR3 amino acids: CASRGLAGAHSTDTQYF. DNA of the CDR3: TGTGCCAGCAGAGGACTAGCGGGGGCTCATAGCACAGATACGCAGTATTTT. Variable domain in full (rest from reference TRBV7-9 and TRBJ2-3): DTGVSQNPRHKITKRGQNVTFRCDPISEHNRLYWYRQTLGQGPEFLTYFQNEAQLEKSRLLSDRFSAERPKGSFSTLEIQRTEQGDSAMYLCASRGLAGAHSTDTQYFGPGTRLTVL.

This clone has more than one count but fewer than ten. The rearrangement links TRBV9 to TRBJ2-7; TRBD2 matches 7 bases. The V gene end was trimmed by 0 bases and the J gene end by 1 base; junction bases not matched to a gene: 1. There are 14 residues in the CDR3. Looked up from germline, CDR1 is SGDLS and CDR2 is YYNGEE. CDR3 sequence reads: CASSVGLASYEQYF. The CDR3 nucleotides read TGTGCCAGCAGCGTAGGACTAGCTTCCTACGAGCAGTACTTC.

The table lists this clone with a count of one. V is TRBV30 and J is TRBJ2-5; D may be TRBD2 (7 bases). Trimming took 8 bases from V and 2 from J, leaving 18 bases between them. This CDR3 is 14 amino acids long. The V gene's germline CDR1 is GTSNPN and CDR2 SVGIG (reference sequence). CDR3 in DNA: TGTGCCGGGTCCTGGGGAGGGGGGCAAGAGACCCAGTACTTC. Protein: CAGSWGGGQETQYF.

V and J are TRBV7-9 and TRBJ1-6, with D uncertain. V was shortened by 3 bases and J by 4 bases, with 7 bases between the two germline ends. The CDR3 has 14 amino acids. CDR1 is SEHNR, CDR2 FQNEAQ, per germline (reference sequence). CDR3 sequence reads: CASSFGGYNSPLHF. CDR3 sequence (DNA): TGTGCCAGCAGCTTTGGAGGGTATAATTCACCCCTCCACTTT.

CDR3 DNA sequence: TGTGCCAGCAGCGCCGAAACCGGGACAGAGAACACTGAAGCTTTCTTT. It specifies CASSAETGTENTEAFF. V gene TRBV13 combines with J gene TRBJ1-1; TRBD1 agrees at 7 bases. V was pared by 5 bases and J by 1 base, with 10 bases of the junction left unmatched. The CDR3 is made up of 16 amino acids. Germline-derived CDR1 and CDR2 are PRHDT and FYEKMQ (reference sequence).

The genes are TRBV9 and TRBJ2-1; tentatively, D is TRBD2 (5 bases). The ends were cut back, 0 bases at V and 3 bases at J, with 7 bases in the middle. This CDR3 spans 14 amino acids. CDR1 is SGDLS, CDR2 YYNGEE, per germline. CDR3 DNA: TGTGCCAGCAGCGTAGCGGGGTACTACAATGAGCAGTTCTTC. Its protein product is CASSVAGYYNEQFF.

CDR3 amino acids: CASSRTGNPSYEQYF. The CDR3 nucleotides are TGTGCCAGCAGCCGGACAGGGAATCCCTCCTACGAGCAGTACTTC. The chain employs TRBV7-6 and TRBJ2-7; 8 nucleotides agree with TRBD1. There are 15 residues in the CDR3. The germline CDR1 and CDR2 sequences are SGHVS and FNYEAQ. V shed 5 bases and J 0 bases; nucleotides not matched to a gene: 6.

This clone was seen only once. This chain uses TRBV5-6 with TRBJ1-2, with 8 positions matching TRBD1. Germline V gene data show CDR1 as SGHDT and CDR2 as YYEEEE. CDR3 length: 15 residues. V lost 4 bases to trimming and J lost 1 base; unmatched junction nucleotides: 6. The chain's CDR3 is CASSLRDRINYGYTF. CDR3 sequence (DNA): TGTGCCAGCAGCCTAAGGGACAGGATTAACTATGGCTACACCTTC.

The chain carries TRBV29-1 and TRBJ1-4; 8 bases map to TRBD1. The CDR3 totals 15 residues. CDR1 is SQVTM, CDR2 ANQGSEA, per germline. V shed 4 bases and J 7 bases; nucleotides not matched to a gene: 11. CDR3 sequence: CSVALGSGGGEKLFF. The CDR3, as DNA: TGCAGCGTTGCTCTCGGGTCAGGGGGCGGTGAAAAACTGTTTTTT.

A few counts support this clone. V is TRBV30 and J is TRBJ1-2, with a possible D match to TRBD1 (6 bases). This CDR3 comprises 15 residues. Germline values: CDR1 GTSNPN, CDR2 SVGIG (reference sequence). With 7 bases removed from V and 3 bases from J, the gap between germline ends came to 21 bases. In DNA form, the CDR3 reads TGTGCCTACCGAACCCCACAGGGTTTGGACTATGGCTACACCTTC. Translation: CAYRTPQGLDYGYTF.

The chain has TRBV9 and TRBJ1-3; D not resolved. This CDR3 spans 15 amino acids. Deletions cut 0 bases from V and 0 bases from J, with 7 bases between. In germline, CDR1 is SGDLS, CDR2 YYNGEE. DNA of the CDR3: TGTGCCAGCAGCGTAGAGGGAGGCTCTGGAAACACCATATATTTT. Protein: CASSVEGGSGNTIYF.

This clone was seen more than once but under ten times. The gene calls are TRBV4-3 and TRBJ1-2, with a weak D call TRBD1 (6 bases). CDR1 and CDR2 from the germline V gene are LGHNA and YSLEER. V lost 2 bases and J lost 0, with 10 bases in between. CDR3 length: 15 amino acids. The CDR3 sequence is CASSQRTASNYGYTF. In DNA form, the CDR3 reads TGCGCCAGCAGCCAAAGGACAGCATCTAACTATGGCTACACCTTC.

This sequence joins TRBV7-9 and TRBJ1-6; D might be TRBD1 (5 bases). Germline CDR1 is SEHNR and CDR2 is FQNEAQ (reference sequence). CDR3 length equals 17 residues. V was cut by 2 bases and J by 9 bases, with 20 bases left in between. The CDR3 sequence is CASSLSSSAGITSPLHF. The CDR3 coding sequence is TGTGCCAGCAGCTTAAGTTCGAGTGCAGGGATTACTTCACCCCTCCACTTT.